The next 7 T cell receptor beta chains were all read from a single sample in a study of OX40 agonist ivuxolimab in advanced cancers. The method was immunoSEQ multiplex PCR; TCRdb's version includes in-frame clones alone and lacks a portion of them. This repertoire shows more than 55,000 clones, 86% found once; its top ten account for roughly 8%. The sample here was CD4+ or CD8+ T cells sorted from blood, taken in a trial of the OX40 agonist ivuxolimab. The receptor source for this set is an adult with an advanced solid tumor such as melanoma, head and neck, liver or kidney cancer.

The chain joins TRBV2 to TRBJ2-3, with 12 bases lining up with TRBD2. The CDR3 is made up of 15 amino acids. CDR1 is SNHLY and CDR2 is FYNNEI in the germline V gene. The V gene end was trimmed by 5 bases and the J gene end by 3 bases; junction bases not matched to a gene: 3. The CDR3 DNA sequence: TGTGCCAGCAGTCTTGGACTAGCGGGGACAGATACGCAGTATTTT. Protein product: CASSLGLAGTDTQYF.

V is TRBV5-1 and J is TRBJ2-5; 9 nucleotides match TRBD2. Germline V lookup: CDR1 SGHRS, CDR2 YFSETQ. The CDR3 contains 16 residues. V was clipped by 3 bases and J by 4 bases; unmatched bases: 10. CDR3 nucleotides: TGCGCCAGCAGCTCCCCAGCGGGGGGCTCCCCAGAGACCCAGTACTTC. Protein sequence: CASSSPAGGSPETQYF.

The V gene is TRBV18, the J gene TRBJ1-1; a possible D gene is TRBD1 (5 bases). The V gene's germline CDR1 is KGHSH and CDR2 LQKENI. Trimming removed 3 bases from V and 4 bases from J, with 18 bases in between. The CDR3 runs 16 residues. The CDR3 protein is CASSPLIATGLTEAFF. The CDR3 DNA follows: TGTGCCAGCTCACCGTTGATAGCCACGGGGCTCACTGAAGCTTTCTTT. The variable domain in full, with the rest retrieved from reference TRBV18 and TRBJ1-1, is NAGVMQNPRHLVRRRGQEARLRCSPMKGHSHVYWYRQLPEEGLKFMVYLQKENIIDESGMPKERFSAEFPKEGPSILRIQQVVRGDSAAYFCASSPLIATGLTEAFFGQGTRLTVV.

This clone has only one observation. This chain joins TRBV5-1 and TRBJ2-1, with D maybe TRBD2 (5 bases). The CDR3 spans 15 residues. The ends were cut back, 0 bases at V and 6 bases at J, with 13 bases in the middle. CDR1 SGHRS and CDR2 YFSETQ come from the germline V gene. CDR3 bases: TGCGCCAGCAGCTTGGGGGATAGCGTAATCAATGAGCAGTTCTTC. Encoded protein: CASSLGDSVINEQFF.

The J gene is TRBJ2-5, the V gene TRBV28; D ambiguous. Germline CDR1 MDHEN, CDR2 SYDVKM. The CDR3 totals 12 residues. V was pared by 7 bases and J by 2 bases, with 8 bases between. The CDR3 reads CASTPGQETQYF. The CDR3 nucleotides are TGTGCCAGCACCCCTGGGCAAGAGACCCAGTACTTC. The full variable domain, its missing parts supplied by reference TRBV28 and TRBJ2-5, is DVKVTQSSRYLVKRTGEKVFLECVQDMDHENMFWYRQDPGLGLRLIYFSYDVKMKEKGDIPEGYSVSREKKERFSLILESASTNQTSMYLCASTPGQETQYFGPGTRLLVL.

The chain links TRBV11-3 to TRBJ1-5; TRBD1 might be the D (5 bases). CDR1 is SGHNT, CDR2 YENEEA, per germline. V lost 3 bases and J 5 bases, leaving 8 bases between the germline ends. The length of the CDR3 is 13 residues. The CDR3 region has the DNA TGTGCCAGCAGCTTTGACAGTGATCAGCCCCAGCATTTT. Its protein is CASSFDSDQPQHF. Drawing the rest from reference TRBV11-3 and TRBJ1-5, the complete variable domain is EAGVVQSPRYKIIEKKQPVAFWCNPISGHNTLYWYLQNLGQGPELLIRYENEEAVDDSQLPKDRFSAERLKGVDSTLKIQPAELGDSAVYLCASSFDSDQPQHFGDGTRLSIL.

The rearrangement links TRBV7-6 to TRBJ2-7, with TRBD1 as a possible D gene (5 bases). CDR1 is SGHVS and CDR2 is FNYEAQ in the germline V gene. This CDR3 region has 13 residues. The V end was cut by 4 bases, the J end by 6 bases, with 13 bases between. The CDR3 protein is CASSWGRGAEQYF. The CDR3 nucleotides read TGTGCCAGCAGCTGGGGTCGTGGGGCCGAGCAGTACTTC.